This is a list of T cell receptor beta chains from one sample in a study of OX40 agonist ivuxolimab in advanced cancers. The table came from immunoSEQ multiplex PCR; TCRdb's copy has only in-frame clones and leaves some out. The sample has tens of thousands of clones; around 90% are singletons. The sequencing here drew on CD4+ or CD8+ T cells sorted from blood, taken in a trial of the OX40 agonist ivuxolimab. These receptor sequences come from an adult with an advanced solid tumor such as melanoma, head and neck, liver or kidney cancer. Each CDR3 is given with its conserved first and last residue. The order of the fields is clone size, D gene, J gene, V gene, CDR3 DNA, CDR3 protein. D genes are given only for firm matches. Size is omitted from some rows. Given values are once, few, many or a class for expanded clones.

abundance: NA; d_gene: NA; j_gene: TRBJ2-4; v_gene: TRBV6-5; CDR3nt: TGTGCCAGCAGTTACTCCGGCACCATAGCCAAAAACATTCAGTACTTC; CDR3aa: CASSYSGTIAKNIQYF
abundance: NA; d_gene: NA; j_gene: TRBJ1-1; v_gene: TRBV29-1; CDR3nt: TGCAGCGTTGAGAGGGGGGAGAACACTGAAGCTTTCTTT; CDR3aa: CSVERGENTEAFF
abundance: NA; d_gene: NA; j_gene: TRBJ2-3; v_gene: TRBV19; CDR3nt: TGTGCCAGTAGTAGGCAGGCCAACCCTAGCACAGATACGCAGTATTTT; CDR3aa: CASSRQANPSTDTQYF
abundance: few; d_gene: TRBD1; j_gene: TRBJ1-2; v_gene: TRBV6-6; CDR3nt: TGTGCCAGCAAGACAGGGGAGTCTGACTACACCTTC; CDR3aa: CASKTGESDYTF
abundance: few; d_gene: NA; j_gene: TRBJ1-4; v_gene: TRBV9; CDR3nt: TGTGCCAGCAGCGCACAATGGACTAATGAAAAACTGTTTTTT; CDR3aa: CASSAQWTNEKLFF
abundance: once; d_gene: NA; j_gene: TRBJ2-7; v_gene: TRBV5-4; CDR3nt: TGTGCCAGCAGCTTGCAGGGGCAGGGATCGCGCGAGCAGTACTTC; CDR3aa: CASSLQGQGSREQYF
abundance: once; d_gene: NA; j_gene: TRBJ1-2; v_gene: TRBV9; CDR3nt: TGTGCCAGCAGCGTAGAAGGCGAAGATTTCATTGGCTACACCTTC; CDR3aa: CASSVEGEDFIGYTF
abundance: NA; d_gene: TRBD2; j_gene: TRBJ2-7; v_gene: TRBV6-5; CDR3nt: TGTGCCAGCAGTTACGGCGGGGGGGGCTACGAGCAGTACTTC; CDR3aa: CASSYGGGGYEQYF
abundance: NA; d_gene: NA; j_gene: TRBJ2-5; v_gene: TRBV5-4; CDR3nt: TGTGCCAGCAGCACACCTACGGTGGGAGAGACCCAGTACTTC; CDR3aa: CASSTPTVGETQYF
abundance: NA; d_gene: TRBD1; j_gene: TRBJ2-2; v_gene: TRBV2; CDR3nt: TGTGCCAGCAGGTTGGGGACAGGACAGAACACCGGGGAGCTGTTTTTT; CDR3aa: CASRLGTGQNTGELFF
abundance: NA; d_gene: TRBD2; j_gene: TRBJ2-5; v_gene: TRBV5-6; CDR3nt: TGTGCCAGCAGCCCGGGACTAGCGGAAGAGACCCAGTACTTC; CDR3aa: CASSPGLAEETQYF
abundance: once; d_gene: TRBD1; j_gene: TRBJ1-4; v_gene: TRBV19; CDR3nt: TGTGCCAGTAGTGCTTACAGGGGGCCTAATGAAAAACTGTTTTTT; CDR3aa: CASSAYRGPNEKLFF
abundance: NA; d_gene: NA; j_gene: TRBJ1-1; v_gene: TRBV29-1; CDR3nt: TGCAGCGTTGATCAGGGGACGGTTACTGAAGCTTTCTTT; CDR3aa: CSVDQGTVTEAFF
abundance: NA; d_gene: TRBD1; j_gene: TRBJ1-5; v_gene: TRBV19; CDR3nt: TGTGCCAGTAGCAAGACAGGGGTCCGCAATCAGCCCCAGCATTTT; CDR3aa: CASSKTGVRNQPQHF
abundance: NA; d_gene: NA; j_gene: TRBJ2-5; v_gene: TRBV2; CDR3nt: TGTGCCAGCAGTGATGTCGAAGAGACCCAGTACTTC; CDR3aa: CASSDVEETQYF
abundance: NA; d_gene: NA; j_gene: TRBJ1-2; v_gene: TRBV7-6; CDR3nt: TGTGCCAGCAGCCCTGCCGGAAACTATGGCTACACCTTC; CDR3aa: CASSPAGNYGYTF
abundance: NA; d_gene: TRBD2; j_gene: TRBJ2-5; v_gene: TRBV19; CDR3nt: TGTGCCAGTAGTACCCCAGCGGGAGGGTACCAAGAGACCCAGTACTTC; CDR3aa: CASSTPAGGYQETQYF
abundance: NA; d_gene: NA; j_gene: TRBJ1-2; v_gene: TRBV27; CDR3nt: TGTGCCAGGCCACAGGGAAGCTATGGCTACACCTTC; CDR3aa: CARPQGSYGYTF
abundance: NA; d_gene: NA; j_gene: TRBJ2-3; v_gene: TRBV9; CDR3nt: TGTGCCAGCAGCGTAGTAGGTACAGATACGCAGTATTTT; CDR3aa: CASSVVGTDTQYF
abundance: once; d_gene: NA; j_gene: TRBJ2-3; v_gene: TRBV28; CDR3nt: TGTGCCAGCAGCCCCCCCCGCGGCGATACGCAGTATTTT; CDR3aa: CASSPPRGDTQYF
abundance: once; d_gene: NA; j_gene: TRBJ1-5; v_gene: TRBV29-1; CDR3nt: TGCAGCGTTGGGGGGTCCGGACCCCAGCATTTT; CDR3aa: CSVGGSGPQHF
abundance: NA; d_gene: NA; j_gene: TRBJ1-2; v_gene: TRBV5-1; CDR3nt: TGCGCCAGCAGCCAAGGCACTACTAACTATGGCTACACCTTC; CDR3aa: CASSQGTTNYGYTF
abundance: NA; d_gene: TRBD1; j_gene: TRBJ1-1; v_gene: TRBV7-6; CDR3nt: TGTGCCAGCAGCTTAGGGACAGGGGTAACTGAAGCTTTCTTT; CDR3aa: CASSLGTGVTEAFF
abundance: NA; d_gene: TRBD2; j_gene: TRBJ2-3; v_gene: TRBV7-9; CDR3nt: TGTGCCAGCAGCGTATCCGGGACTAGCGGATCAGATACGCAGTATTTT; CDR3aa: CASSVSGTSGSDTQYF
abundance: NA; d_gene: NA; j_gene: TRBJ2-7; v_gene: TRBV15; CDR3nt: TGTGCCACCAGCAGACTTCGTGGGCAATTCTACGAGCAGTACTTC; CDR3aa: CATSRLRGQFYEQYF
abundance: few; d_gene: NA; j_gene: TRBJ2-7; v_gene: TRBV10-3; CDR3nt: TGTGCCATCAGTGAAAACAGGGACTACGAGCAGTACTTC; CDR3aa: CAISENRDYEQYF
abundance: NA; d_gene: TRBD2; j_gene: TRBJ2-5; v_gene: TRBV28; CDR3nt: TGTGCCAGCTGGGGTCGGGGGGGGCAAGAGACCCAGTACTTC; CDR3aa: CASWGRGGQETQYF
abundance: NA; d_gene: TRBD2; j_gene: TRBJ2-7; v_gene: TRBV5-4; CDR3nt: TGTGCCAGCAGCCGGGTAGCGGGCGCCTCCTACGAGCAGTACTTC; CDR3aa: CASSRVAGASYEQYF
abundance: NA; d_gene: TRBD1; j_gene: TRBJ2-7; v_gene: TRBV29-1; CDR3nt: TGCAGCGTTGATTGGACAGGGAAGGGCGAGCAGTACTTC; CDR3aa: CSVDWTGKGEQYF
abundance: NA; d_gene: NA; j_gene: TRBJ1-2; v_gene: TRBV5-6; CDR3nt: TGTGCCAGCAGCCGATTCAGCGCTAACTATGGCTACACCTTC; CDR3aa: CASSRFSANYGYTF
abundance: NA; d_gene: NA; j_gene: TRBJ1-2; v_gene: TRBV5-5; CDR3nt: TGTGCCAGCAGCTTGAGGGTAGGAGGGGATGGCTACACCTTC; CDR3aa: CASSLRVGGDGYTF
abundance: NA; d_gene: NA; j_gene: TRBJ1-6; v_gene: TRBV6-1; CDR3nt: TGTGCCAGCAGTGAATTCGGGGTCACCGGTTCACCCCTCCACTTT; CDR3aa: CASSEFGVTGSPLHF
abundance: once; d_gene: TRBD1; j_gene: TRBJ1-2; v_gene: TRBV30; CDR3nt: TGTGCCTGGAGCACCAGTGTGGGGACAGATACTAACTATGGCTACACCTTC; CDR3aa: CAWSTSVGTDTNYGYTF
abundance: NA; d_gene: TRBD2; j_gene: TRBJ2-3; v_gene: TRBV30; CDR3nt: TGTGCCTGGAGTGTAAATGGGCGGGGGGCGCAGTATTTT; CDR3aa: CAWSVNGRGAQYF
abundance: NA; d_gene: TRBD1; j_gene: TRBJ1-5; v_gene: TRBV28; CDR3nt: TGTGCCACCAGTTCCGGGACAGGGCGCAATCAGCCCCAGCATTTT; CDR3aa: CATSSGTGRNQPQHF
abundance: NA; d_gene: TRBD1; j_gene: TRBJ2-7; v_gene: TRBV6-6; CDR3nt: TGTGCCAGCAGTCCTGACAGGGGGCGGAACGAGCAGTACTTC; CDR3aa: CASSPDRGRNEQYF
abundance: NA; d_gene: TRBD1; j_gene: TRBJ2-7; v_gene: TRBV29-1; CDR3nt: TGCAGCGCTGCGACAGGGGTGGATAGGGAGCAGTACTTC; CDR3aa: CSAATGVDREQYF
abundance: NA; d_gene: TRBD1; j_gene: TRBJ1-2; v_gene: TRBV6-5; CDR3nt: TGTGCCAGCAGTTACGACAGGGGAGGTGGCTACACCTTC; CDR3aa: CASSYDRGGGYTF
abundance: NA; d_gene: NA; j_gene: TRBJ1-1; v_gene: TRBV18; CDR3nt: TGTGCCAGCTCACCGAATTCGAACACTGAAGCTTTCTTT; CDR3aa: CASSPNSNTEAFF
abundance: once; d_gene: NA; j_gene: TRBJ2-5; v_gene: TRBV28; CDR3nt: TGTGCCAGCAGGCTGCGGCGGGGACCCCAGTACTTC; CDR3aa: CASRLRRGPQYF
abundance: NA; d_gene: NA; j_gene: TRBJ2-3; v_gene: TRBV19; CDR3nt: TGTGCCAGTAGTAGGGGACTGAGCACAGATACGCAGTATTTT; CDR3aa: CASSRGLSTDTQYF
abundance: few; d_gene: TRBD2; j_gene: TRBJ2-6; v_gene: TRBV29-1; CDR3nt: TGCAGCGTTGAAGAACTAGCGGGGGTTTCCTCTGGGGCCAACGTCCTGACTTTC; CDR3aa: CSVEELAGVSSGANVLTF
abundance: NA; d_gene: NA; j_gene: TRBJ2-7; v_gene: TRBV9; CDR3nt: TGTGCCAGCAGCGTAGGTCCCAGGGAGGACGAGCAGTACTTC; CDR3aa: CASSVGPREDEQYF
abundance: NA; d_gene: NA; j_gene: TRBJ2-2; v_gene: TRBV5-8; CDR3nt: TGTGCCAGCAGCCTCGGAGGTCAGCTCACCGGGGAGCTGTTTTTT; CDR3aa: CASSLGGQLTGELFF
abundance: few; d_gene: NA; j_gene: TRBJ2-7; v_gene: TRBV5-1; CDR3nt: TGCGCCAGCAGCTTGCAGGGGATGGCCTACGAGCAGTACTTC; CDR3aa: CASSLQGMAYEQYF
abundance: NA; d_gene: NA; j_gene: TRBJ2-7; v_gene: TRBV19; CDR3nt: TGTGCCAGTAGTATAACGGGGAGCTCCTACGAGCAGTACTTC; CDR3aa: CASSITGSSYEQYF
abundance: NA; d_gene: NA; j_gene: TRBJ2-7; v_gene: TRBV6-5; CDR3nt: TGTGCCATCAGCCCGGGCCAGGTCTACGAGCAGTACTTC; CDR3aa: CAISPGQVYEQYF
abundance: NA; d_gene: NA; j_gene: TRBJ2-1; v_gene: TRBV11-2; CDR3nt: TGTGCCAGCGGATGGGGAGAGCAGTTCTTC; CDR3aa: CASGWGEQFF
abundance: NA; d_gene: NA; j_gene: TRBJ2-5; v_gene: TRBV5-1; CDR3nt: TGCGCCAGCAGCTTGAAGGGCAGCCAAGAGACCCAGTACTTC; CDR3aa: CASSLKGSQETQYF
abundance: NA; d_gene: TRBD2; j_gene: TRBJ2-7; v_gene: TRBV6-5; CDR3nt: TGTGCCAGCAGTTACGCGCGGGAGGGACCCTACGAGCAGTACTTC; CDR3aa: CASSYAREGPYEQYF
abundance: NA; d_gene: NA; j_gene: TRBJ1-2; v_gene: TRBV30; CDR3nt: TGTGCCTGGAGTGTAATCCCGGGTTCCTATGGCTACACCTTC; CDR3aa: CAWSVIPGSYGYTF
abundance: NA; d_gene: NA; j_gene: TRBJ2-7; v_gene: TRBV5-1; CDR3nt: TGCGCCAGCAGCTTGGAGCCCTACGAGCAGTACTTC; CDR3aa: CASSLEPYEQYF
abundance: NA; d_gene: NA; j_gene: TRBJ1-2; v_gene: TRBV6-6; CDR3nt: TGTGCCAGCAGTCCAGACAGCGACTATGGCTACACCTTC; CDR3aa: CASSPDSDYGYTF
abundance: few; d_gene: TRBD2; j_gene: TRBJ2-1; v_gene: TRBV4-2; CDR3nt: TGTGCCAGCAGCCCGCAGATCACTAGCGGGAACAATGAGCAGTTCTTC; CDR3aa: CASSPQITSGNNEQFF
abundance: few; d_gene: TRBD1; j_gene: TRBJ2-7; v_gene: TRBV7-9; CDR3nt: TGTGCCAGCAGCGCCACCGGGACAGGGGGTTACGAGCAGTACTTC; CDR3aa: CASSATGTGGYEQYF
abundance: NA; d_gene: NA; j_gene: TRBJ2-1; v_gene: TRBV5-1; CDR3nt: TGCGCCAGCAGGGACCGGGTCAATGAGCAGTTCTTC; CDR3aa: CASRDRVNEQFF
abundance: NA; d_gene: TRBD1; j_gene: TRBJ2-3; v_gene: TRBV11-2; CDR3nt: TGTGCCAGCAGCATAGACAGGGGGCCCACAGATACGCAGTATTTT; CDR3aa: CASSIDRGPTDTQYF